These 23 T cell receptor beta chains share one sample of origin, sequenced in a study of T-cell memory formation after mild COVID-19. TCRdb ran MiXCR on the 5' RACE reads and lists one entry per CDR3 protein. The top ten clones hold 2.5% to 3.5% of a sample with 190,000 or so distinct CDR3 sequences, about 10% of them seen once. The specimen was PBMCs or a T cell subset sorted from them (not recorded which). The receptor source for this set is a young man who had mild COVID-19 (a few samples of this study predate the infection). Cell type and time point are not known.

Only a few counts were recorded for this clonotype. The chain has TRBV18 and TRBJ2-5; D unclear. CDR3 length: 13 amino acids. V was pared by 4 bases and J by 4 bases, with 10 bases between. Germline CDR1 is KGHSH and CDR2 is LQKENI. The DNA of the CDR3 is TGTGCCAGCTCACGGGATAGCTTAGAGACCCAGTACTTC. This gives the protein CASSRDSLETQYF.

V usage is TRBV5-1 and J usage is TRBJ2-3; a weak D match, TRBD1 (7 bases). V dropped 2 bases and J dropped 0 bases, with 19 bases sitting between them. Germline V gene lookup returns CDR1 SGHRS and CDR2 YFSETQ. The CDR3 spans 18 residues. CDR3 DNA sequence: TGCGCCAGCAGCTTCCGCCTAACCCAGGGGGGCAGCACAGATACGCAGTATTTT. It is translated as CASSFRLTQGGSTDTQYF.

This clonotype was observed a handful of times. The gene calls are TRBV3-1 and TRBJ2-7; D gene ambiguous. V was pared by 0 bases and J by 4 bases, with 13 bases between. This CDR3 spans 15 amino acids. Germline V gene data show CDR1 as LGHDT and CDR2 as YNNKEL (reference sequence). The CDR3 spells CASSQDHSGSYEQYF. The CDR3 nucleotides read TGTGCCAGCAGCCAAGATCATTCCGGAAGTTACGAGCAGTACTTC.

The V and J genes are TRBV7-2 and TRBJ1-3; 10 bases fit TRBD1. J was trimmed by 9 bases and V by 3 bases; bases with no gene match: 11. Germline V CDR1 and CDR2: SGHTA, FQGNSA. This CDR3 has 16 amino acids. The CDR3 DNA reads TGTGCCAGCAGCTTGCTCGGGACAGGGGATTTGGGCACCATATATTTT. Translation gives CASSLLGTGDLGTIYF.

This clonotype occurred many times. The V call is TRBV12-3 or TRBV12-4, the J call TRBJ2-3, with D tentatively TRBD1 or TRBD2 (5 bases each). CDR3 size: 15 residues. Trimming cost V 6 bases and J 4 bases, with 17 bases left between them. Written as DNA, the CDR3 is TGTGCCAGCAGCCCCGTGGGGGAAAGGTCAGATACGCAGTATTTT. Protein product: CASSPVGERSDTQYF.

This clonotype was recorded many times. The chain employs TRBV5-1 and TRBJ2-5; D is ambiguous. The ends were cut back, 5 bases at V and 5 bases at J, with 10 bases in the middle. Germline assignment: CDR1 SGHRS and CDR2 YFSETQ. This CDR3 has 12 residues. CDR3 bases: TGCGCCAGCAGGAACGAGAGGGAGACCCAGTACTTC. Translation: CASRNERETQYF.

The genes are TRBV7-9 and TRBJ1-1; perhaps TRBD1 as D (5 bases). This CDR3 contains 15 residues. V dropped 5 bases and J dropped 1 base, with 14 bases sitting between them. CDR1 is SEHNR, CDR2 FQNEAQ, per germline (reference sequence). As DNA, the CDR3 is TGTGCCAGCAGCACACGGGGGGTCAGGAACACTGAAGCTTTCTTT. Protein product: CASSTRGVRNTEAFF.

This clonotype was counted a few times. The V and J genes are TRBV28 and TRBJ2-3, with 10 bases fitting TRBD1. This CDR3 comprises 15 residues. Looked up from germline, CDR1 is MDHEN and CDR2 is SYDVKM. V lost 4 bases to trimming and J lost 6 bases; unmatched junction nucleotides: 7. In nucleotides, the CDR3 is TGTGCCAGCAGTTCCGCCGGACAGGGGGGCGATACGCAGTATTTT. Translating gives CASSSAGQGGDTQYF. Filled out from reference TRBV28 and TRBJ2-3, the complete variable domain reads DVKVTQSSRYLVKRTGEKVFLECVQDMDHENMFWYRQDPGLGLRLIYFSYDVKMKEKGDIPEGYSVSREKKERFSLILESASTNQTSMYLCASSSAGQGGDTQYFGPGTRLTVL.

This clonotype was found many times. The chain is built from TRBV29-1 and TRBJ1-2; a possible D gene is TRBD1 (6 bases). V lost 1 base to trimming and J lost 0 bases, with 15 bases between them. Germline-derived CDR1 and CDR2 are SQVTM and ANQGSEA. This CDR3 contains 16 residues. The CDR3 reads CSVEVAWEGANYGYTF. The CDR3 region has the DNA TGCAGCGTTGAAGTGGCTTGGGAGGGGGCTAACTATGGCTACACCTTC. Full variable domain (rest looked up from reference TRBV29-1 and TRBJ1-2): SAVISQKPSRDICQRGTSLTIQCQVDSQVTMMFWYRQQPGQSLTLIATANQGSEATYESGFVIDKFPISRPNLTFSTLTVSNMSPEDSSIYLCSVEVAWEGANYGYTFGSGTRLTVV.

This clonotype was detected ten times or more. The genes are TRBV12-3 or TRBV12-4 and TRBJ2-3, with D possibly TRBD2 on 5 matching bases. The V and J ends lost 6 bases and 3 bases respectively, with 16 bases between them. This CDR3 has 15 residues. The CDR3 nucleotides are TGTGCCAGCAGCCCACTTGGGAGATATACAGATACGCAGTATTTT. Translated, it gives CASSPLGRYTDTQYF.

This clonotype was seen only a few times. The chain has TRBV4-1 and TRBJ1-1, with D perhaps TRBD1 (5 bases). Trimming removed 0 bases at V and 5 bases at J, with 13 bases between. Germline CDR1 reads MGHRA; CDR2 reads YSYEKL. The CDR3 runs 15 residues. The CDR3 coding sequence is TGCGCCAGCAGCCAAGATAGCCGTTGGGGGACTGAAGCTTTCTTT. Translating it yields CASSQDSRWGTEAFF.

The chain links TRBV29-1 to TRBJ1-2; D not resolved. The CDR3 is made up of 12 amino acids. V lost 4 bases and J lost 1, with 7 bases in between. Looked up from germline, CDR1 is SQVTM and CDR2 is ANQGSEA. CDR3 sequence reads: CSVVGVNYGYTF. In DNA, the CDR3 is TGCAGCGTTGTTGGGGTTAACTATGGCTACACCTTC.

In this sample, this clonotype turned up many times. The chain employs TRBV27 and TRBJ1-6; 11 bases fit TRBD1. V lost 5 bases and J lost 10; bases outside the gene matches: 13. The CDR3 sequence is 17 residues long. Germline loops: CDR1 MNHEY, CDR2 SMNVEV (reference sequence). CDR3 loop: CASSPDRGRGGLSPLHF. In nucleotides, the CDR3 is TGTGCCAGCAGTCCGGACAGGGGGCGCGGAGGCTTGTCACCCCTCCACTTT.

DNA for the CDR3: TGTGCCAGCAGCAACCCTAAGCTAGCGGGGAAGTACGAGCAGTACTTC. This gives the protein CASSNPKLAGKYEQYF. The chain combines TRBV6-2 or TRBV6-3 with TRBJ2-7, with 9 bases fitting TRBD2. This CDR3 is built from 16 residues. Germline lookup yields CDR1 MNHEY and CDR2 SVGEGT. V lost 6 bases and J lost 4; bases outside the gene matches: 13.

The chain joins TRBV5-1 to TRBJ2-1, with 10 bases aligning to TRBD2. The germline CDR1 and CDR2 sequences are SGHRS and YFSETQ. This CDR3 has 18 residues. The trim removed 3 bases at V and 0 bases at J, leaving 9 bases unmatched. CDR3 region: CASSWSGGASSSYNEQFF. CDR3 coding DNA: TGCGCCAGCAGCTGGAGCGGGGGGGCTAGTAGCTCCTACAATGAGCAGTTCTTC.

This chain links TRBV20-1 with TRBJ1-6; 7 bases map to TRBD1. Per germline, CDR1 DFQATT and CDR2 SNEGSKA (reference sequence). The CDR3 has 13 residues. J gave up 7 bases and V 6 bases, and 6 bases lay outside the gene matches. CDR3 coding DNA: TGCAGTGCCGGGGACAGTCGGAATTCACCCCTCCACTTT. Protein sequence: CSAGDSRNSPLHF.

This clonotype appeared a few times. The chain combines TRBV19 with TRBJ2-3, with no clear D. The CDR3 contains 13 residues. CDR1 LNHDA and CDR2 SQIVND come from the germline V gene (reference sequence). The V end lost 6 bases, the J end lost 1 base, and 8 bases lay between the germline ends. In DNA, the CDR3 is TGTGCCAGTAGCGCAGATGGCACAGATACGCAGTATTTT. Translated, it gives CASSADGTDTQYF.

The chain has TRBV20-1 and TRBJ2-1, with D unresolved. Germline V CDR1 and CDR2: DFQATT, SNEGSKA (reference sequence). V dropped 1 base and J dropped 6 bases, with 4 bases sitting between them. CDR3 length: 11 residues. CDR3 sequence (DNA): TGCAGTGCTAGAGGGGTCAATGAGCAGTTCTTC. It encodes CSARGVNEQFF.

This clonotype occurred a few times. This sequence joins TRBV10-3 and TRBJ2-7, with 11 bases lining up with TRBD2. Germline lookup yields CDR1 ENHRY and CDR2 SYGVKD. J lost 3 bases, V lost 11 bases, and 3 bases had no gene match. The CDR3 is made up of 12 amino acids. CDR3 amino acids: CAAGLAVYEQYF. The CDR3 DNA reads TGTGCCGCGGGACTAGCGGTCTACGAGCAGTACTTC.

The chain couples TRBV11-1 to TRBJ2-7; 7 positions agree with TRBD1. The V and J ends lost 5 bases and 5 bases, in that order; junction bases with no gene match: 6. Germline V CDR1 and CDR2: SGHAT, FQDESV (reference sequence). The CDR3 runs 13 residues. The CDR3 sequence is CASSETGFNEQYV. The CDR3, as DNA: TGTGCCAGCAGCGAGACAGGGTTTAACGAGCAGTACGTC.

The chain recombines TRBV6-2 or TRBV6-3 with TRBJ1-3; D is unclear. V dropped 10 bases and J dropped 0 bases, with 13 bases sitting between them. The CDR3 length is 14 residues. Germline CDR1 MNHEY, CDR2 SVGEGT. CDR3: CATLRGASGNTIYF. The CDR3 DNA reads TGTGCCACGCTCCGGGGAGCCTCTGGAAACACCATATATTTT.

This clonotype was observed many times. The chain is built from TRBV6-6 and TRBJ1-6; D is perhaps TRBD1 (5 bases). The CDR3 consists of 13 residues. Germline CDR1 MNHNY, CDR2 SVGAGI (reference sequence). V lost 6 bases and J 5 bases, leaving 8 bases between the germline ends. CDR3 sequence: CASRQGDNSPLHF. The CDR3 DNA is TGTGCCAGCAGGCAGGGAGATAATTCACCCCTCCACTTT.

The genes are TRBV7-7 and TRBJ2-5; maybe TRBD1 (6 bases). The germline gives CDR1 SSHAT, CDR2 FNYEAQ (reference sequence). Deletions cut 5 bases from V and 4 bases from J, with 20 bases between. The CDR3 length is 16 residues. The CDR3 DNA is TGTGCCAGCAGCCCCCTAGGGGGATTAGTTGGAGAGACCCAGTACTTC. Translation gives CASSPLGGLVGETQYF.